Sequencing of this TCR beta chain was carried out in a study of OX40 agonist ivuxolimab in advanced cancers. Study information: Every 2 weeks, patients got intravenous ivuxolimab at one of six dose levels (0.01-10 mg/kg).

Autoimmune disease history or systemic immunosuppression led to patient exclusion. The timepoints at which blood was sampled were baseline, cycle 4 day 1, and cycle 7 day 1. The assay was immunoSEQ multiplex PCR, and TCRdb's table has in-frame clones only and misses some. In the table there are 65,000 to 80,000 clones, over 90% of which are singletons. The CDR3 spans 14 residues. CDR1 and CDR2 from the germline V gene are SQVTM and ANQGSEA. V trimming: 6 bases; J trimming: 4 bases; junction bases outside the gene matches: 8. The rearrangement uses TRBV29-1 and TRBJ2-3; TRBD2 agrees at 9 bases. The sequence was collected from an adult with an advanced solid tumor such as melanoma, head and neck, liver or kidney cancer. Material: CD4+ or CD8+ T cells sorted from blood, obtained in a trial of the OX40 agonist ivuxolimab. CDR3 nucleotides: TGCAGCGTCGATCCGGGACTAGCTGCAGATACGCAGTATTTT. This gives the protein CSVDPGLAADTQYF.